Listed here are 10 T cell receptor beta chains from one sample, sequenced in a study of T cells after yellow fever vaccination. TCRdb re-analysed the 5' RACE reads in MiXCR, keeping a single row per CDR3 protein. Of roughly 48,000 distinct CDR3 sequences listed, 5% to 8.5% are singletons. Material: CD8+ T cells not binding an NS4B(214-222) dextramer, sorted from PBMCs, obtained roughly 47 days after the first yellow fever vaccination. The origin of the receptors is a man in his late teens or twenties who received the YFV17D yellow fever vaccine.

Notes on this clonotype: A much more abundant neighbour one base away suggests this may be a read error. This chain joins TRBV7-2 and TRBJ1-3; TRBD1 might be the D (5 bases). The germline V gene encodes CDR1 SGHTA and CDR2 FQGNSA. V was shortened by 8 bases and J by 3 bases, with 11 bases between the two germline ends. The CDR3 has 13 amino acids. The CDR3 is CASYEGLGNTIYF. CDR3 nucleotide sequence: TGTGCCAGCTACGAGGGGCTTGGAAACACCATATATTTT.

The chain employs TRBV11-3 and TRBJ2-3, with 7 nucleotides matching TRBD1. The CDR3 spans 15 residues. V was clipped by 5 bases and J by 3 bases; unmatched bases: 8. Germline lookup yields CDR1 SGHNT and CDR2 YENEEA. CDR3 coding DNA: TGTGCCAGCAGCCAACGACAGGGATTAACAGATACGCAGTATTTT. Its translation: CASSQRQGLTDTQYF.

In the case of this clonotype: This may stem from a read error, because a much larger clone lies one nucleotide away. The V and J genes are TRBV5-6 and TRBJ1-1, with D hard to call. Germline V lookup: CDR1 SGHDT, CDR2 YYEEEE. The CDR3 extends over 16 amino acids. The CDR3 DNA reads TGTGCCCGCAGCTTGGAGTTAACGAGCTGGAACACTGAAGCTTTCTTT. Protein product: CARSLELTSWNTEAFF.

V gene TRBV11-2 combines with J gene TRBJ2-1; 11 bases fit TRBD2. This CDR3 region has 16 residues. J lost 8 bases, V lost 2 bases, and 8 bases had no gene match. Germline values: CDR1 SGHAT, CDR2 FQNNGV. The CDR3 loop reads CASSLNSGGAWDEQFF. The CDR3 DNA follows: TGTGCCAGCAGCTTAAATAGCGGGGGGGCTTGGGATGAGCAGTTCTTC.

This rearrangement joins TRBV28 to TRBJ2-5; 12 bases fit TRBD1. The germline V gene encodes CDR1 MDHEN and CDR2 SYDVKM. Trimming took 7 bases from V and 5 from J; bases not matched to a gene: 11. CDR3 size: 16 residues. In DNA, the CDR3 is TGTGCCAGCAATTTTCCGGGACAGGGGGCGGATGAGACCCAGTACTTC. This codes for CASNFPGQGADETQYF.

This clonotype appeared many times. V and J are TRBV6-2 or TRBV6-3 and TRBJ2-7, with no clear D. V gave up 10 bases and J gave up 0 bases, with 13 bases separating them. CDR3 length: 13 residues. Germline V gives CDR1 MNHEY, CDR2 SVGEGT. Written as DNA, the CDR3 is TGTGCCACCTCACCTGATTACTCCTACGAGCAGTACTTC. Amino acid sequence: CATSPDYSYEQYF.

This clonotype was observed at least ten times. This chain's CDR3 is CASSLGVGLRANVLTF. The DNA for the CDR3 is TGTGCCAGCAGCTTAGGAGTAGGGCTGAGGGCCAACGTCCTGACTTTC. The rearrangement joins TRBV7-6 to TRBJ2-6; no clear D. The V end lost 1 base, the J end lost 5 bases, and 12 bases lay between the germline ends. This CDR3 is built from 16 residues. Germline CDR1 SGHVS, CDR2 FNYEAQ.

This clonotype was picked up many times. The rearrangement uses TRBV15 and TRBJ2-2; tentative D call: TRBD1 (6 bases). The germline gives CDR1 LNHNV, CDR2 YYDKDF (reference sequence). This CDR3 has 17 amino acids. The V gene lost 6 bases and the J gene lost 4 bases, with 21 bases spanning the gap. The CDR3 DNA reads as TGTGCCACCAGGGCGATTTATGACGACAGGTCCACCGGGGAGCTGTTTTTT. It yields the protein CATRAIYDDRSTGELFF. The variable domain in full, completed from reference TRBV15 and TRBJ2-2, reads DAMVIQNPRYQVTQFGKPVTLSCSQTLNHNVMYWYQQKSSQAPKLLFHYYDKDFNNEADTPDNFQSRRPNTSFCFLDIRSPGLGDTAMYLCATRAIYDDRSTGELFFGEGSRLTVL.

This clonotype has a handful of counts. The rearrangement links TRBV7-9 to TRBJ2-7; 9 nucleotides agree with TRBD1. The CDR3 consists of 13 residues. The ends lost 3 bases at V and 6 bases at J; junction bases unmatched: 3. Per germline, CDR1 SEHNR and CDR2 FQNEAQ (reference sequence). The CDR3 DNA reads as TGTGCCAGCAGCTTGGACAGGGGCCCCGAGCAGTACTTC. Amino acids: CASSLDRGPEQYF.

This clonotype was recorded a few times. The chain combines TRBV28 with TRBJ1-5, with D possibly being TRBD1 (5 bases). CDR1 and CDR2 (germline): MDHEN, SYDVKM. The V end was cut by 6 bases, the J end by 4 bases, with 16 bases between. The CDR3 totals 15 residues. The CDR3 DNA reads TGTGCCAGCAGGAGCTCGGGGGAGAGGAATCAGCCCCAGCATTTT. Protein sequence: CASRSSGERNQPQHF.